These 27 T cell receptor beta chains share one sample of origin, sequenced in a study of cytomegalovirus exposure and HLA in healthy donors. The PCR had 60 Vbeta and 13 Jbeta primers. Assay used: immunoSEQ multiplex PCR; TCRdb lists only in-frame clones, some missing. The sample records some 110,000 clones, roughly 81% being singletons. Material: PBMCs. The receptors were gathered from a woman in her 30s in good health and CMV-seronegative.

V usage is TRBV7-3 and J usage is TRBJ2-1, with 7 bases aligning to TRBD1. V trimming: 2 bases; J trimming: 6 bases; junction bases outside the gene matches: 4. CDR1 SGHTA and CDR2 FQGTGA come from the germline V gene. The CDR3 totals 14 residues. CDR3 DNA: TGTGCCAGCAGCTTACACGGGACAGTCAATGAGCAGTTCTTC. Protein sequence: CASSLHGTVNEQFF. Combining the CDR3 with reference TRBV7-3 and TRBJ2-1 gives the whole variable domain GAGVSQTPSNKVTEKGKYVELRCDPISGHTALYWYRQSLGQGPEFLIYFQGTGAADDSGLPNDRFFAVRPEGSVSTLKIQRTERGDSAVYLCASSLHGTVNEQFFGPGTRLTVL.

This clone turned up a few times. V usage is TRBV6-5 and J usage is TRBJ2-3, with D possibly matching TRBD2 (6 bases). With 6 bases removed from V and 3 bases from J, the gap between germline ends came to 13 bases. Germline CDR1 MNHEY, CDR2 SVGAGI. This CDR3 contains 14 residues. The CDR3 reads CASSYQLATDTQYF. CDR3 sequence (DNA): TGTGCCAGCAGCTATCAACTAGCTACAGATACGCAGTATTTT.

The chain combines TRBV7-3 with TRBJ1-1; 9 bases map to TRBD1. The CDR3 loop spans 17 amino acids. Germline values: CDR1 SGHTA, CDR2 FQGTGA. Unmatched junction bases numbered 12, after V lost 4 bases and J lost 3 bases. CDR3 residues: CASSSGQGRSWDTEAFF. CDR3 bases: TGTGCCAGCAGCTCCGGACAGGGGCGATCCTGGGACACTGAAGCTTTCTTT. The variable domain in full, with the rest retrieved from reference TRBV7-3 and TRBJ1-1, is GAGVSQTPSNKVTEKGKYVELRCDPISGHTALYWYRQSLGQGPEFLIYFQGTGAADDSGLPNDRFFAVRPEGSVSTLKIQRTERGDSAVYLCASSSGQGRSWDTEAFFGQGTRLTVV.

V usage is TRBV2 and J usage is TRBJ1-4; 9 bases match TRBD1. The CDR3 sequence is 12 residues long. V gave up 11 bases and J gave up 8 bases; unmatched junction bases: 6. Germline CDR1 and CDR2: SNHLY and FYNNEI. Here the CDR3 reads CAEGQGGEKLFF. Here the CDR3 DNA reads TGTGCCGAGGGACAGGGCGGCGAAAAACTGTTTTTT.

This chain joins TRBV29-1 and TRBJ2-3; D perhaps matches TRBD1 (6 bases). Germline CDR1 is SQVTM and CDR2 is ANQGSEA. Between the trimmed V and J ends, which lost 1 base and 8 bases, there was a span of 13 bases. This CDR3 is built from 13 residues. The CDR3 reads CSVEVAIGGTQYF. In DNA form, the CDR3 reads TGCAGCGTTGAAGTGGCGATAGGGGGTACGCAGTATTTT.

The V gene is TRBV29-1, the J gene TRBJ2-3; D may be TRBD2 (6 bases). The CDR3 spans 15 residues. Germline lookup yields CDR1 SQVTM and CDR2 ANQGSEA. With 4 bases removed from V and 0 bases from J, the gap between germline ends came to 14 bases. CDR3: CSVGRALSSTDTQYF. CDR3 in DNA: TGCAGCGTTGGGAGGGCACTCTCAAGCACAGATACGCAGTATTTT.

J is TRBJ2-1 and V is TRBV9; D is ambiguous. The CDR3 contains 17 residues. Germline CDR1 is SGDLS and CDR2 is YYNGEE. V was shortened by 0 bases and J by 3 bases, with 16 bases between the two germline ends. CDR3 protein: CASSVAPMAELYNEQFF. Written as DNA, the CDR3 is TGTGCCAGCAGCGTAGCCCCGATGGCGGAGCTCTACAATGAGCAGTTCTTC. Full variable domain (outside the CDR3, taken from reference TRBV9 and TRBJ2-1): DSGVTQTPKHLITATGQRVTLRCSPRSGDLSVYWYQQSLDQGLQFLIQYYNGEERAKGNILERFSAQQFPDLHSELNLSSLELGDSALYFCASSVAPMAELYNEQFFGPGTRLTVL.

This clone has only one observation. The chain couples TRBV2 to TRBJ2-7, with 8 bases lining up with TRBD1. The ends lost 7 bases at V and 4 bases at J; junction bases unmatched: 12. Germline V gene data show CDR1 as SNHLY and CDR2 as FYNNEI. This CDR3 comprises 15 residues. CDR3 in amino acids: CASKGTGTGLYEQYF. The CDR3 DNA reads as TGTGCCAGCAAAGGGACCGGGACAGGACTTTACGAGCAGTACTTC.

This clone has a single count. V gene TRBV19 combines with J gene TRBJ2-1; 10 positions match TRBD2. CDR3 length: 16 residues. V lost 6 bases and J lost 4; bases outside the gene matches: 9. CDR1 is LNHDA and CDR2 is SQIVND in the germline V gene (reference sequence). CDR3 nucleotides: TGTGCCAGTAGGACTAGCGGGCTGGGGGAATACAATGAGCAGTTCTTC. This encodes CASRTSGLGEYNEQFF.

A single count supports this clone. At the DNA level, this CDR3 is encoded by other sequences in the same sample as well. This CDR3 reads CASSLGGGTGELFF. CDR3 DNA: TGTGCCAGCAGCTTAGGGGGAGGCACCGGGGAGCTGTTTTTT. The genes are TRBV11-3 and TRBJ2-2; tentatively, D is TRBD2 (6 bases). The CDR3 runs to 14 residues. V lost 1 base and J 4 bases, leaving 7 bases between the germline ends. CDR1 is SGHNT, CDR2 YENEEA, per germline.

The chain is built from TRBV4-2 and TRBJ2-2; 11 positions match TRBD1. The CDR3 totals 16 residues. Germline V gene data show CDR1 as LGHNA and CDR2 as YNFKEQ. V lost 3 bases and J lost 6; bases outside the gene matches: 6. In DNA form, the CDR3 reads TGTGCCAGCAGCCAGGAAGGACAGGGGGCTGCCGGGGAGCTGTTTTTT. Translating gives CASSQEGQGAAGELFF.

This rearrangement joins TRBV5-5 to TRBJ1-5, with 7 positions matching TRBD1. Germline CDR1 is SGHKS and CDR2 is YYEKEE (reference sequence). The J segment lost 7 bases and the V segment lost 0 bases, leaving 10 bases of the junction unmatched. The CDR3 runs to 16 residues. The CDR3 loop is CASSLGDRVRRQPQHF. The CDR3 DNA is TGTGCCAGCAGCTTGGGCGACAGGGTTCGCAGACAGCCCCAGCATTTT.

CDR3 protein: CASSFTGRADEKLFF. DNA of the CDR3: TGTGCCAGCAGCTTCACGGGGAGGGCGGATGAAAAACTGTTTTTT. The rearrangement uses TRBV5-6 and TRBJ1-4, with D hard to call. CDR1 and CDR2 from the germline V gene are SGHDT and YYEEEE. Trimming pared 2 bases from V and 6 bases from J, leaving 14 bases between. The CDR3 covers 15 residues.

The chain couples TRBV20-1 to TRBJ2-1; D is undetermined. This CDR3 is built from 11 residues. The ends were cut back, 5 bases at V and 8 bases at J, with 10 bases in the middle. Per the germline V gene, CDR1 is DFQATT and CDR2 is SNEGSKA (reference sequence). The CDR3 DNA sequence: TGCAGTGCTCGCTACAGCCATGAGCAGTTCTTC. Its translation: CSARYSHEQFF.

The CDR3 DNA is TGTGCCAGCTCACCAGGGACTAGCGGGAGTGAAGAGACCCAGTACTTC. It is translated as CASSPGTSGSEETQYF. The chain joins TRBV18 to TRBJ2-5, with TRBD2 matching 14 bases. Germline V gene lookup returns CDR1 KGHSH and CDR2 LQKENI. This CDR3 has 16 amino acids. The trim removed 2 bases at V and 3 bases at J, leaving 2 bases unmatched. Full variable domain (outside the CDR3, taken from reference TRBV18 and TRBJ2-5): NAGVMQNPRHLVRRRGQEARLRCSPMKGHSHVYWYRQLPEEGLKFMVYLQKENIIDESGMPKERFSAEFPKEGPSILRIQQVVRGDSAAYFCASSPGTSGSEETQYFGPGTRLLVL.

The chain uses TRBV6-5 and TRBJ1-5, with a tentative D call TRBD1 (6 bases). CDR3 size: 13 residues. Trimming took off 2 bases at V and 5 bases at J, with 7 bases between the two ends. Germline V gene sequence: CDR1 MNHEY, CDR2 SVGAGI. CDR3 sequence (DNA): TGTGCCAGCAGTTACAACAGGGATCAGCCCCAGCATTTT. This codes for CASSYNRDQPQHF.

The genes are TRBV18 and TRBJ2-7; tentatively, D is TRBD1 (5 bases). Germline V gene data show CDR1 as KGHSH and CDR2 as LQKENI. V lost 3 bases and J lost 6, with 21 bases in between. The CDR3 consists of 16 residues. CDR3 in DNA: TGTGCCAGCTCACCTCTAGATAAGACAGCGCTCGGCGAGCAGTACTTC. Its translation: CASSPLDKTALGEQYF.

The gene calls are TRBV6-1 and TRBJ2-2, with 7 bases that match TRBD1. Unmatched junction bases numbered 2, after V lost 2 bases and J lost 5 bases. This CDR3 region has 14 residues. Germline loops: CDR1 MNHNS, CDR2 SASEGT. The CDR3 spells CASSEQGETGELFF. The CDR3 bases are TGTGCCAGCAGTGAACAGGGGGAAACCGGGGAGCTGTTTTTT.

The chain joins TRBV18 to TRBJ2-1; 11 bases line up with TRBD2. Germline V lookup: CDR1 KGHSH, CDR2 LQKENI. The CDR3 extends over 16 amino acids. The V segment lost 0 bases and the J segment 9 bases; nucleotides outside the gene matches: 7. The DNA of the CDR3 is TGTGCCAGCTCACCACCTAGCGGGGGGGAAGGTGGTGAGCAGTTCTTC. This codes for CASSPPSGGEGGEQFF.

This clone was detected only a few times. The V gene is TRBV4-2, the J gene TRBJ2-1; 12 bases match TRBD2. Germline CDR1 LGHNA, CDR2 YNFKEQ. The CDR3 is made up of 16 amino acids. Trimming took 3 bases from V and 7 from J; bases not matched to a gene: 7. The CDR3 sequence is CASSQELAGGWNEQFF. The CDR3 nucleotides read TGTGCCAGCAGCCAGGAACTAGCGGGAGGTTGGAATGAGCAGTTCTTC.

This chain uses TRBV5-1 with TRBJ2-1; D possibly corresponds to TRBD2 (6 bases). Germline CDR1 SGHRS, CDR2 YFSETQ. Trimming removed 2 bases from V and 5 bases from J, with 11 bases in between. There are 14 residues in the CDR3. This CDR3 reads CASSFGGTNNEQFF. CDR3 coding DNA: TGCGCCAGCAGCTTTGGCGGGACCAACAATGAGCAGTTCTTC.

The chain recombines TRBV5-1 with TRBJ2-2; TRBD2 matches at 8 bases. The germline V gene has CDR1 SGHRS and CDR2 YFSETQ. Trimming cost V 4 bases and J 0 bases; bases outside gene matches: 5. The CDR3 contains 16 residues. The CDR3 protein is CASSEVAGSNTGELFF. The CDR3 DNA reads as TGCGCCAGCAGCGAGGTAGCGGGGTCGAACACCGGGGAGCTGTTTTTT.

This sequence joins TRBV7-9 and TRBJ2-1; D is perhaps TRBD1 (7 bases). Germline V gene data show CDR1 as SEHNR and CDR2 as FQNEAQ (reference sequence). The CDR3 totals 15 residues. The V end was cut by 5 bases, the J end by 3 bases, with 14 bases between. The CDR3: CASSPRDRLYNEQFF. The CDR3 region has the DNA TGTGCCAGCAGCCCGCGGGACAGACTCTACAATGAGCAGTTCTTC.

The V gene is TRBV5-4, the J gene TRBJ1-1; possible D gene TRBD1, 5 bases. The germline CDR1 and CDR2 sequences are SGHNT and YYREEE (reference sequence). The CDR3 consists of 15 residues. V lost 0 bases and J 1 base, leaving 10 bases between the germline ends. The CDR3 reads CASSLGWQGNTEAFF. Written as DNA, the CDR3 is TGTGCCAGCAGCTTGGGATGGCAGGGGAACACTGAAGCTTTCTTT.

For this clone: One end of the junction is discordant with germline, which a read error may explain. The J gene is TRBJ1-1, the V gene TRBV18; 7 bases align to TRBD1. This CDR3 spans 13 amino acids. In germline, CDR1 is KGHSH, CDR2 LQKENI. The CDR3 coding sequence is TGTGCCAGCTCAGCGGGGACAGACCCTGAAGTTTTCTTT. It specifies CASSAGTDPEVFF.

The CDR3: CASSPGGTEAFF. CDR3 nucleotides: TGTGCCAGCAGTCCGGGGGGGACTGAAGCTTTCTTT. This chain joins TRBV27 and TRBJ1-1, with D perhaps TRBD1 (5 bases). CDR1 and CDR2 (germline): MNHEY, SMNVEV (reference sequence). This CDR3 is 12 amino acids long. V lost 5 bases and J 5 bases, leaving 9 bases between the germline ends.

This clone was seen a handful of times. This sequence joins TRBV14 and TRBJ2-3, with D tentatively TRBD2 (6 bases). The length of the CDR3 is 16 residues. Germline-derived CDR1 and CDR2 are SGHDN and FVKESK. V lost 1 base and J 0 bases, leaving 11 bases between the germline ends. The CDR3 is CASSQGASVSTDTQYF. The CDR3, as DNA: TGTGCCAGCAGCCAAGGGGCTAGCGTTAGCACAGATACGCAGTATTTT.